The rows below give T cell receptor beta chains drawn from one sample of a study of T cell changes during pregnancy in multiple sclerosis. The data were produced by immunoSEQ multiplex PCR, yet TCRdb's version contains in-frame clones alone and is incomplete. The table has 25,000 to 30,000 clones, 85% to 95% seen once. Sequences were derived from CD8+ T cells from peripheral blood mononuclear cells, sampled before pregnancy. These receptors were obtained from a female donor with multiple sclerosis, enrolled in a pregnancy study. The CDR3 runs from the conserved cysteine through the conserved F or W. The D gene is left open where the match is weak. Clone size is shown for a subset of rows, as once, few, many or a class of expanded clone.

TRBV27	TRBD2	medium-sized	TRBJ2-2	CASSSTSGTSGRAFTGELFF	TGTGCCAGCAGTTCAACTTCCGGGACTAGCGGGAGGGCCTTCACCGGGGAGCTGTTTTTT
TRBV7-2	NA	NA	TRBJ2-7	CASSLGSESGSHF	TGTGCCAGCAGCTTAGGAAGTGAGTCAGGCTCGCACTTC
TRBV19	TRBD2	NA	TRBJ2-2	CASRVGGLGGSTGELFF	TGTGCCAGTAGGGTAGGCGGACTAGGAGGATCCACCGGGGAGCTGTTTTTT
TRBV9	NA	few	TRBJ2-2	CASSVDGTGELFF	TGTGCCAGCAGCGTAGACGGTACCGGGGAGCTGTTTTTT
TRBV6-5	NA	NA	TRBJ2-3	CASGTLRTDTQYF	TGTGCCAGTGGGACACTGCGGACAGATACGCAGTATTTT
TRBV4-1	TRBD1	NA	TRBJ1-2	CASSQTGTAKGYTF	TGCGCCAGCAGCCAGACGGGGACAGCAAAAGGCTACACCTTC
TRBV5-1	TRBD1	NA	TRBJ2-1	CASSIPGQGMAPRSYNEQFF	TGCGCCAGCAGCATACCGGGACAGGGAATGGCCCCCCGTTCCTACAATGAGCAGTTCTTC
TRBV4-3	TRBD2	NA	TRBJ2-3	CASSQETAGELFTDTQYF	TGCGCCAGCAGCCAAGAAACGGCGGGGGAGCTCTTCACAGATACGCAGTATTTT
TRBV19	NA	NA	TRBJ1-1	CASSPGLNTEAFF	TGTGCCAGTAGTCCTGGGCTAAACACTGAAGCTTTCTTT
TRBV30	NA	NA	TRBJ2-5	CAWETSFETQYF	TGTGCCTGGGAAACTAGCTTTGAGACCCAGTACTTC
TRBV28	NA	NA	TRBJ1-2	CASSPPDSAYYGYTF	TGTGCCAGCAGTCCCCCCGACAGCGCCTACTATGGCTACACCTTC
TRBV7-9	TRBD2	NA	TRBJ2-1	CASIFLAGEYNEQFF	TGTGCCAGCATCTTCCTAGCGGGAGAGTACAATGAGCAGTTCTTC
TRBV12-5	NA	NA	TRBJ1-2	CASGSPGVVEGYTF	TGTGCTAGTGGTTCGCCGGGGGTGGTGGAGGGCTACACCTTC
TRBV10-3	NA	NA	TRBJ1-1	CASRTGNTEAFF	TGTGCCTCTCGGACGGGAAACACTGAAGCTTTCTTT
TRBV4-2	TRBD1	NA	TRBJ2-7	CASSQEGTGGTYEQYF	TGTGCCAGCAGCCAAGAGGGGACAGGGGGAACCTACGAGCAGTACTTC
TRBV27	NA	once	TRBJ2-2	CASSLSSTDSNTGELFF	TGTGCCAGCAGTTTATCGTCGACAGACTCGAACACCGGGGAGCTGTTTTTT
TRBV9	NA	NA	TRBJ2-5	CASSAFGSMEETQYF	TGTGCCAGCAGCGCCTTCGGTTCCATGGAAGAGACCCAGTACTTC
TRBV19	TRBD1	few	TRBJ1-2	CASTGVGTGIYGYTF	TGTGCCAGTACAGGAGTGGGGACAGGCATCTATGGCTACACCTTC
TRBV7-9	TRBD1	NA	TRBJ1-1	CASRGQANTEAFF	TGTGCCAGCAGGGGACAGGCGAACACTGAAGCTTTCTTT
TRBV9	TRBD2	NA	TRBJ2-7	CASSVTAGDSYEQYF	TGTGCCAGCAGCGTAACAGCGGGGGACTCCTACGAGCAGTACTTC
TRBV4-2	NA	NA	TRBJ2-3	CASSQGLGGDTQYF	TGTGCCAGCAGCCAGGGTCTAGGGGGAGATACGCAGTATTTT
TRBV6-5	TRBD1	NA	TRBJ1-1	CASSRTGANTEAFF	TGTGCCAGCAGTCGGACAGGGGCGAACACTGAAGCTTTCTTT
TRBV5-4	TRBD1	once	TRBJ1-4	CASSLTGNEKLFF	TGTGCCAGCAGTTTGACAGGGAATGAAAAACTGTTTTTT
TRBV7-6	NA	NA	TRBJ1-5	CASSPEVNQPQHF	TGTGCCAGCAGCCCCGAGGTCAATCAGCCCCAGCATTTT
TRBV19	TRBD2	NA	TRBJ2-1	CASSWGLAPNEQFF	TGTGCCAGTAGTTGGGGACTAGCACCCAATGAGCAGTTCTTC
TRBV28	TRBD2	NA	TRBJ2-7	CASSLRLAGLYEQYF	TGTGCCAGCAGTTTAAGGCTAGCGGGTCTATACGAGCAGTACTTC
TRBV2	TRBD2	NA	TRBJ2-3	CASRGLAAFTDTQYF	TGTGCCAGCAGGGGACTAGCGGCTTTCACAGATACGCAGTATTTT
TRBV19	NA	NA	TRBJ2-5	CASSIPLREETQYF	TGTGCCAGTAGTATTCCCCTCAGGGAAGAGACCCAGTACTTC
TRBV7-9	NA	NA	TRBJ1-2	CASSLSTGYGYTF	TGTGCCAGCAGCTTATCCACTGGCTATGGCTACACCTTC
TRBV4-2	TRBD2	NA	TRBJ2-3	CASSHSGTRFSTDTQYF	TGTGCCAGCAGCCACAGTGGGACTAGATTTAGCACAGATACGCAGTATTTT
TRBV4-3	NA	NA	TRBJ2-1	CASSQDVGGALTDNEQFF	TGCGCCAGCAGCCAAGACGTAGGGGGGGCCCTTACCGACAATGAGCAGTTCTTC
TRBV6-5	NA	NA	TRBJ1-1	CASRGRGRGTEAFF	TGTGCCAGCAGGGGGCGGGGTAGGGGCACTGAAGCTTTCTTT
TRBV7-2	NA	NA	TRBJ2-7	CASSSFYEQYF	TGTGCCAGCAGCTCCTTCTACGAGCAGTACTTC
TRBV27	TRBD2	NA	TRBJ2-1	CAIGGGGGPINEQFF	TGTGCCATCGGAGGTGGGGGAGGGCCAATAAATGAGCAGTTCTTC
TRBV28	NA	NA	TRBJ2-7	CASSPHFPYEQYF	TGTGCCAGTAGTCCCCACTTTCCCTACGAGCAGTACTTC
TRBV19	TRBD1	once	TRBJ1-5	CASSADRGRDQPQHF	TGTGCCAGTAGTGCAGACAGGGGGAGGGACCAGCCCCAGCATTTT
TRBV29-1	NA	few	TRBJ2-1	CSVATTTYNEQFF	TGCAGCGTGGCCACTACTACCTACAATGAGCAGTTCTTC
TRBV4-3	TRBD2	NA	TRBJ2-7	CASSQRTSGGYEQYF	TGCGCCAGCAGCCAAAGGACTAGCGGGGGCTACGAGCAGTACTTC
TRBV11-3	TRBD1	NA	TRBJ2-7	CASSFGTGYEQYF	TGTGCCAGCAGCTTCGGGACAGGGTACGAGCAGTACTTC
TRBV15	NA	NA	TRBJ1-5	CATSRAGLLNQPQHF	TGTGCCACCAGCAGAGCGGGACTTCTTAATCAGCCCCAGCATTTT
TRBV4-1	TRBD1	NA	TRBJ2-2	CASSFGTGNTGELFF	TGCGCCAGCAGCTTCGGGACAGGGAACACCGGGGAGCTGTTTTTT
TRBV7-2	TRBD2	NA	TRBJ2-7	CASSLGLGGTYYEQYF	TGTGCCAGCAGCTTAGGGTTGGGAGGGACCTACTACGAGCAGTACTTC
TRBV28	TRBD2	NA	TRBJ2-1	CASSTLAGELNEQFF	TGTGCCAGCAGCACCCTAGCGGGAGAGCTCAATGAGCAGTTCTTC
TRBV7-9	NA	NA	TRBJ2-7	CASSLVRGGFVGYEQYF	TGTGCCAGCAGCTTAGTGAGGGGAGGTTTTGTTGGCTACGAGCAGTACTTC
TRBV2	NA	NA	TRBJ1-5	CASRRPGSPHGNQPQHF	TGTGCCAGCAGGCGACCGGGATCCCCCCATGGCAATCAGCCCCAGCATTTT
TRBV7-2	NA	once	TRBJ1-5	CASSLDSPLGNQPQHF	TGTGCCAGCAGCTTAGACTCCCCGCTAGGTAACCAGCCCCAGCATTTT
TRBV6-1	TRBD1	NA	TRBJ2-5	CASSEGADMETQYF	TGTGCCAGCTCTGAGGGGGCGGATATGGAGACCCAGTACTTC
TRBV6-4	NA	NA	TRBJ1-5	CASSEGPKLTEDSNQPQHF	TGTGCCAGCAGTGAAGGCCCAAAATTGACCGAGGATAGCAATCAGCCCCAGCATTTT
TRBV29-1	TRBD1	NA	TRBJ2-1	CSVQGQTNNEQFF	TGCAGCGTTCAGGGACAGACTAACAATGAGCAGTTCTTC
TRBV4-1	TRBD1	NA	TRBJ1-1	CASSQTGTAEAFF	TGCGCCAGCAGCCAGACCGGGACAGCTGAAGCTTTCTTT
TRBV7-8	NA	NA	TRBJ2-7	CASSAPGAFSEQYF	TGTGCCAGCAGCGCCCCAGGGGCGTTTAGCGAGCAGTACTTC
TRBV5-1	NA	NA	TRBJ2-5	CASSPDSQETQYF	TGCGCCAGCAGCCCGGACAGCCAAGAGACCCAGTACTTC
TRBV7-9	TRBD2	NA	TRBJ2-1	CASSSNTRTSGSIYNEQFF	TGTGCCAGCAGCTCAAACACCCGGACTAGCGGGAGTATTTACAATGAGCAGTTCTTC